These 16 T cell receptor beta chains came from one sample sequenced in a study of blood T cell repertoires in COVID-19. The repertoire was sequenced with immunoSEQ multiplex PCR; TCRdb's copy has only in-frame clones and lacks some. In the table there are about 90,000 clones, approximately 78% of which are singletons. Sequencing used peripheral blood. These receptor sequences come from a human donor in a cohort sampled during active COVID-19.

The V and J genes are TRBV6-2 or TRBV6-3 and TRBJ1-1; 7 nucleotides line up with TRBD1. Germline V gene sequence: CDR1 MNHEY, CDR2 SVGEGT. CDR3 size: 15 residues. J lost 1 base, V lost 5 bases, and 7 bases had no gene match. CDR3 nucleotides: TGTGCCAGCAGTCCCAACAGGGGTCGGAACACTGAAGCTTTCTTT. Its translation is CASSPNRGRNTEAFF.

J is TRBJ1-2 and V is TRBV5-1, with D unresolved. V was clipped by 4 bases and J by 8 bases, with 21 bases between them. CDR3 length equals 15 residues. CDR1 and CDR2 from the germline V gene are SGHRS and YFSETQ. This CDR3 reads CASSLNPRQLGGYTF. CDR3 in DNA: TGCGCCAGCAGCCTGAATCCGCGGCAGCTTGGGGGCTACACCTTC.

The rearrangement links TRBV10-3 to TRBJ2-1, with 8 positions matching TRBD1. V trimming: 10 bases; J trimming: 6 bases; junction bases outside the gene matches: 8. This CDR3 comprises 13 residues. In germline, CDR1 is ENHRY, CDR2 SYGVKD. CDR3 sequence (DNA): TGTGCCACCTGCCTACAGGGGGGCAATGAGCAGTTCTTC. Amino acids: CATCLQGGNEQFF.

The rearrangement uses TRBV19 and TRBJ1-1; a weak D match, TRBD1 (5 bases). The CDR3 has 19 amino acids. Germline loops: CDR1 LNHDA, CDR2 SQIVND (reference sequence). Trimming took 5 bases from V and 6 from J, leaving 31 bases between them. CDR3 amino acids: CASSPWFIAGLGEVAEAFF. DNA for the CDR3: TGTGCCAGTAGTCCCTGGTTTATCGCGGGACTGGGGGAAGTCGCTGAAGCTTTCTTT.

As concerns this clone: Other DNA sequences in this specimen translate into the identical CDR3. The chain employs TRBV7-9 and TRBJ1-1; D gene uncertain. Trimming cost V 5 bases and J 0 bases, with 7 bases left between them. Germline-derived CDR1 and CDR2 are SEHNR and FQNEAQ (reference sequence). This CDR3 region has 13 residues. CDR3 bases: TGTGCCAGCAGCCAACAGATGAACACTGAAGCTTTCTTT. Translating gives CASSQQMNTEAFF.

The rearrangement uses TRBV7-3 and TRBJ1-2; D gene uncertain. Germline loops: CDR1 SGHTA, CDR2 FQGTGA. The CDR3 length is 14 residues. Trimming took 0 bases from V and 8 from J, leaving 13 bases between them. As DNA, the CDR3 is TGTGCCAGCAGCTTAACCCGGGTAGGAGGCGGCTACACCTTC. This translates into CASSLTRVGGGYTF.

The chain employs TRBV3-1 (or the pseudogene TRBV3-2) and TRBJ1-2; 10 positions agree with TRBD1. V was clipped by 5 bases and J by 7 bases; unmatched bases: 7. This CDR3 is 14 amino acids long. The germline V gene has CDR1 LGHDT and CDR2 YNNKEL (reference sequence). DNA for the CDR3: TGTGCCAGCAGCGCCCGGGACAGGGGTCGTGGCTACACCTTC. This translates into CASSARDRGRGYTF.

The rearrangement links TRBV6-4 to TRBJ1-1, with D uncertain. Trimming took 3 bases from V and 4 from J, leaving 9 bases between them. Germline V lookup: CDR1 MRHNA, CDR2 SNTAGT. The CDR3 has 13 amino acids. CDR3 nucleotides: TGTGCCAGCAGTGAGGTTCGGGGCACTGAAGCTTTCTTT. It codes for CASSEVRGTEAFF.

This clone was picked up one time. The chain recombines TRBV7-2 with TRBJ2-1; TRBD2 is a possible D gene (5 bases). Germline lookup yields CDR1 SGHTA and CDR2 FQGNSA. This CDR3 is 14 amino acids long. Trimming took off 4 bases at V and 4 bases at J, with 11 bases between the two ends. The CDR3 loop reads CASSSGVGYNEQFF. Here the CDR3 DNA reads TGTGCCAGCAGCTCCGGGGTGGGGTACAATGAGCAGTTCTTC. Combining the CDR3 with reference TRBV7-2 and TRBJ2-1 gives the whole variable domain GAGVSQSPSNKVTEKGKDVELRCDPISGHTALYWYRQSLGQGLEFLIYFQGNSAPDKSGLPSDRFSAERTGGSVSTLTIQRTQQEDSAVYLCASSSGVGYNEQFFGPGTRLTVL.

The chain joins TRBV7-8 to TRBJ1-6, with no clear D. This CDR3 has 13 residues. V lost 5 bases to trimming and J lost 14 bases, with 16 bases between them. Germline CDR1 is SGHVS and CDR2 is FQNEAQ. This CDR3 is CASSGSHSEALHF. The DNA for the CDR3 is TGTGCCAGCAGCGGCTCCCACTCGGAGGCCCTCCACTTT.

The V gene is TRBV10-3, the J gene TRBJ2-7; TRBD1 matches at 7 bases. Trimming at V came to 7 bases and at J to 2 bases, leaving 5 bases not matched to a gene. CDR1 is ENHRY, CDR2 SYGVKD, per germline. CDR3 length: 13 amino acids. CDR3 sequence: CAIMAQGAYEQYF. For the CDR3, the DNA is TGTGCCATCATGGCGCAGGGGGCCTACGAGCAGTACTTC.

V is TRBV11-2 and J is TRBJ2-2; D possibly corresponds to TRBD1 (8 bases). There are 16 residues in the CDR3. The ends were cut back, 5 bases at V and 6 bases at J, with 19 bases in the middle. Germline CDR1 and CDR2: SGHAT and FQNNGV. CDR3 in amino acids: CASSPGQGGSAGELFF. CDR3 nucleotide sequence: TGTGCCAGCAGCCCCGGACAGGGAGGGTCCGCCGGGGAGCTGTTTTTT.

The table lists this clone with a few counts. The chain has TRBV6-1 and TRBJ2-3, with TRBD2 matching 12 bases. Germline trimming cut 2 bases from V and 4 bases from J; bases unmatched to any gene: 1. Per the germline V gene, CDR1 is MNHNS and CDR2 is SASEGT. The CDR3 runs to 15 residues. CDR3 sequence reads: CASSELAGGPDTQYF. As DNA, the CDR3 is TGTGCCAGCAGTGAACTAGCGGGGGGGCCAGATACGCAGTATTTT.

This chain connects TRBV6-5 to TRBJ1-5, with D possibly matching TRBD1 (5 bases). Germline V lookup: CDR1 MNHEY, CDR2 SVGAGI. The CDR3 loop spans 11 amino acids. Between the trimmed V and J ends, which lost 2 bases and 13 bases, there was a span of 9 bases. The CDR3 DNA is TGTGCCAGCAGTTACAGGGGTATGCAGCATTTT. It specifies CASSYRGMQHF.

V is TRBV5-1 and J is TRBJ2-1, with D possibly matching TRBD1 (6 bases). The CDR3 has 17 residues. V dropped 4 bases and J dropped 4 bases, with 21 bases sitting between them. Per the germline V gene, CDR1 is SGHRS and CDR2 is YFSETQ. The CDR3 sequence: CASSARPGARGYNEQFF. The CDR3 region has the DNA TGCGCCAGCAGCGCGAGGCCAGGGGCCCGGGGATACAATGAGCAGTTCTTC.

CDR3 in DNA: TGTGCCAGCAGCCCCCGACTAGACAATGAGCAGTTCTTC. Its protein is CASSPRLDNEQFF. V gene TRBV5-4 combines with J gene TRBJ2-1; maybe TRBD2 (6 bases). The germline V and J ends were trimmed by 4 bases and 5 bases, with 10 bases remaining between them. Germline assignment: CDR1 SGHNT and CDR2 YYREEE (reference sequence). CDR3 length: 13 amino acids.